These 16 T cell receptor beta chains came from one sample sequenced in a study of T-cell reconstitution after alpha-beta-depleted transplantation in children. Molecular barcoding with unique molecular identifiers was used for the TCRbeta library. A single record per CDR3 protein comes from TCRdb applying MiXCR to the PCR reads. Of more than 45,000 distinct CDR3 sequences in the sample, 50% to 55% were seen once. The input for sequencing was peripheral blood, taken before TCRalphabeta/CD19-depleted stem cell transplant. The receptor set was obtained from a boy less than two years old with SCID, due to receive a stem cell transplant.

This chain connects TRBV7-9 to TRBJ2-1; tentatively, D is TRBD2 (6 bases). CDR1 SEHNR and CDR2 FQNEAQ come from the germline V gene (reference sequence). The V end lost 1 base, the J end lost 1 base, and 8 bases lay between the germline ends. The CDR3 length is 15 residues. The CDR3 reads CASSLEGRSYNEQFF. CDR3 in DNA: TGTGCCAGCAGCTTAGAAGGGAGGTCCTACAATGAGCAGTTCTTC.

CDR3 region: CASSLSAMNTEAFF. The CDR3, as DNA: TGTGCCAGCAGTTTATCAGCCATGAACACTGAAGCTTTCTTT. The chain couples TRBV28 to TRBJ1-1; D remains unclear. Germline CDR1 is MDHEN and CDR2 is SYDVKM. The CDR3 runs 14 residues. Trimming pared 1 base from V and 0 bases from J, leaving 6 bases between.

The V call is TRBV20-1, the J call TRBJ2-3, with 9 bases aligning to TRBD2. Germline V gene data show CDR1 as DFQATT and CDR2 as SNEGSKA (reference sequence). The CDR3 contains 15 residues. After removal of 3 bases from V and 5 bases from J, the junction contained 9 bases not matched to a gene. The CDR3 DNA reads TGCAGTGCTAGCTTTGCGGGGGGGCCGGGAGATACGCAGTATTTT. Translation: CSASFAGGPGDTQYF.

This clonotype appeared a few times. V usage is TRBV6-1 and J usage is TRBJ1-4; D is perhaps TRBD1 (5 bases). CDR1 and CDR2 from the germline V gene are MNHNS and SASEGT. V dropped 8 bases and J dropped 8 bases, with 12 bases sitting between them. The CDR3 totals 12 residues. CDR3 bases: TGTGCCAGCGGCAGGGCCGGCGAAAAACTGTTTTTT. It specifies CASGRAGEKLFF.

This sequence joins TRBV5-1 and TRBJ1-3; D unclear. V was pared by 4 bases and J by 2 bases, with 16 bases between. The germline V gene encodes CDR1 SGHRS and CDR2 YFSETQ. The CDR3 loop spans 16 amino acids. The CDR3 nucleotides are TGCGCCAGCAGCCGGGCCCAGTTTTCAGCTGGAAACACCATATATTTT. Its translation: CASSRAQFSAGNTIYF. The whole variable domain, remainder taken from reference TRBV5-1 and TRBJ1-3, is KAGVTQTPRYLIKTRGQQVTLSCSPISGHRSVSWYQQTPGQGLQFLFEYFSETQRNKGNFPGRFSGRQFSNSRSEMNVSTLELGDSALYLCASSRAQFSAGNTIYFGEGSWLTVV.

This chain connects TRBV7-2 to TRBJ2-5; 7 positions agree with TRBD1. CDR1 is SGHTA, CDR2 FQGNSA, per germline. J was trimmed by 2 bases and V by 5 bases; bases with no gene match: 8. The CDR3 covers 15 residues. The CDR3 nucleotides are TGTGCCAGCAGCCGCCAGACAGGGAAACAAGAGACCCAGTACTTC. Encoded protein: CASSRQTGKQETQYF.

This chain uses TRBV5-1 with TRBJ2-7, with D possibly called TRBD1 or TRBD2 (5 bases each). CDR3 length: 14 amino acids. V lost 1 base and J lost 3, with 11 bases in between. Germline CDR1 is SGHRS and CDR2 is YFSETQ. Here the CDR3 DNA reads TGCGCCAGCAGCTTGCCCGGGACGGACTACGAGCAGTACTTC. It translates to CASSLPGTDYEQYF. The entire variable domain, with the rest obtained from reference TRBV5-1 and TRBJ2-7, is as follows: KAGVTQTPRYLIKTRGQQVTLSCSPISGHRSVSWYQQTPGQGLQFLFEYFSETQRNKGNFPGRFSGRQFSNSRSEMNVSTLELGDSALYLCASSLPGTDYEQYFGPGTRLTVT.

In nucleotides, the CDR3 is TGTGCCAGCAGCGGCTACAGGGGGCGGAACACCGGGGAGCTGTTTTTT. As protein: CASSGYRGRNTGELFF. V gene TRBV9 combines with J gene TRBJ2-2; 9 nucleotides align to TRBD1. CDR1 is SGDLS and CDR2 is YYNGEE in the germline V gene. The CDR3 is made up of 16 amino acids. The J segment lost 1 base and the V segment lost 3 bases, leaving 4 bases of the junction unmatched.

V usage is TRBV3-1 and J usage is TRBJ1-3; no clear D gene. The germline V and J ends were trimmed by 1 base and 9 bases, with 10 bases remaining between them. Per the germline V gene, CDR1 is LGHDT and CDR2 is YNNKEL (reference sequence). The CDR3 loop spans 13 amino acids. The DNA for the CDR3 is TGTGCCAGCAGCCAAGGCCTGTCCCGCACCATATATTTT. Residues: CASSQGLSRTIYF.

The chain recombines TRBV29-1 with TRBJ2-7, with D tentatively TRBD1 (6 bases). V was shortened by 4 bases and J by 9 bases, with 19 bases between the two germline ends. The CDR3 covers 13 residues. Germline CDR1 reads SQVTM; CDR2 reads ANQGSEA. This chain's CDR3 is CSVGGQDGLGQYF. In DNA, the CDR3 is TGCAGCGTTGGGGGGCAGGACGGCCTAGGGCAGTACTTC.

This clonotype occurred a few times. This chain uses TRBV6-1 with TRBJ2-5; 7 bases match TRBD2. V trimming: 7 bases; J trimming: 3 bases; junction bases outside the gene matches: 8. The CDR3 extends over 14 amino acids. Germline values: CDR1 MNHNS, CDR2 SASEGT. CDR3 region: CASKHGLAEETQYF. The CDR3 DNA reads as TGTGCCAGCAAACACGGGCTAGCGGAAGAGACCCAGTACTTC.

The CDR3 reads CSARDQDTGYGSPLHF. The CDR3, as DNA: TGCAGTGCTAGAGATCAGGATACAGGGTATGGTTCACCCCTCCACTTT. The J gene is TRBJ1-6, the V gene TRBV20-1; tentative D call: TRBD1 (6 bases). V dropped 0 bases and J dropped 9 bases, with 18 bases sitting between them. CDR3 size: 16 residues. Germline V lookup: CDR1 DFQATT, CDR2 SNEGSKA (reference sequence).

This clonotype was seen only a few times. The rearrangement uses TRBV29-1 and TRBJ2-5, with a possible D match to TRBD1 (5 bases). CDR3 length: 13 residues. V lost 4 bases to trimming and J lost 5 bases, with 14 bases between them. Germline CDR1 SQVTM, CDR2 ANQGSEA. The CDR3, as DNA: TGCAGCGTTGGTGGGGCCAGGGCGGAGACCCAGTACTTC. Its protein product is CSVGGARAETQYF. Looking up the rest from reference TRBV29-1 and TRBJ2-5 gives the full variable domain: SAVISQKPSRDICQRGTSLTIQCQVDSQVTMMFWYRQQPGQSLTLIATANQGSEATYESGFVIDKFPISRPNLTFSTLTVSNMSPEDSSIYLCSVGGARAETQYFGPGTRLLVL.

The chain carries TRBV4-3 and TRBJ2-3; TRBD1 might be the D (6 bases). Germline V gene sequence: CDR1 LGHNA, CDR2 YSLEER. The CDR3 is 18 residues long. Trimming took 4 bases from V and 5 from J, leaving 25 bases between them. CDR3 loop: CASSRGQRDIGLRDTQYF. CDR3 sequence (DNA): TGCGCCAGCAGCCGAGGTCAGAGGGACATTGGGTTACGAGATACGCAGTATTTT.

This clonotype appeared once. The chain combines TRBV6-2 or TRBV6-3 with TRBJ1-1; D remains unclear. This CDR3 has 16 residues. The germline CDR1 and CDR2 sequences are MNHEY and SVGEGT. With 2 bases removed from V and 0 bases from J, the gap between germline ends came to 13 bases. The CDR3 is CASSYGVGRLNTEAFF. CDR3 nucleotides: TGTGCCAGCAGTTACGGCGTAGGGCGTCTGAACACTGAAGCTTTCTTT.

Points on this clonotype: A read error is possible here, since a much larger clone lies one base away. The chain has TRBV3-1 and TRBJ2-3, with D possibly being TRBD1 or TRBD2 (5 bases each). The CDR3 extends over 15 amino acids. Trimming took 0 bases from V and 9 from J, leaving 16 bases between them. From germline, CDR1 is LGHDT and CDR2 YNNKEL (reference sequence). CDR3 in amino acids: CASSQDWGDPGTQYF. CDR3 sequence (DNA): TGTGCCAGCAGCCAAGATTGGGGAGATCCAGGGACGCAGTATTTT.